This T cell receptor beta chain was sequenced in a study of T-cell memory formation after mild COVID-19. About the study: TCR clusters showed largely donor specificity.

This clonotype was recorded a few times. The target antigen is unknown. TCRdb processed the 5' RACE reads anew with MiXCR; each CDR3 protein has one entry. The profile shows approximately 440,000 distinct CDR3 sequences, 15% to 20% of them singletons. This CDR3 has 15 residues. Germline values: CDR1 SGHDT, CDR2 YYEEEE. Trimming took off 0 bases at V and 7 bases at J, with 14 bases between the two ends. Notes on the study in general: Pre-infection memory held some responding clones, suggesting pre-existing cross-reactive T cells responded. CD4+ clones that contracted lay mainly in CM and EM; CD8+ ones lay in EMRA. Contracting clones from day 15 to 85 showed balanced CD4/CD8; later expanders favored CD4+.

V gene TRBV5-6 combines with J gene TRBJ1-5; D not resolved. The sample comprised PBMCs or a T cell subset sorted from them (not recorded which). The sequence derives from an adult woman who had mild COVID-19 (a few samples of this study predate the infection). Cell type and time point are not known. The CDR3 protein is CASSLAFGGGQPQHF. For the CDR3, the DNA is TGTGCCAGCAGCTTGGCCTTTGGAGGAGGACAGCCCCAGCATTTT.